The source of this T cell receptor (beta chain) is a study of cytomegalovirus exposure and HLA in healthy donors. Trimming removed 0 bases from V and 2 bases from J, with 10 bases in between. The CDR3 length is 15 residues. CDR1 is MNHNS and CDR2 is SASEGT in the germline V gene. Libraries were prepared by immunoSEQ multiplex PCR; TCRdb keeps only in-frame clonotypes and omits some of them. The table includes under 250,000 clones, 83% detected once. What was sequenced was PBMCs. J is TRBJ1-2 and V is TRBV6-1, with D perhaps TRBD1 (6 bases). The clonotype was recovered from a woman younger than 35 in good health and CMV-seronegative. In DNA form, the CDR3 reads TGTGCCAGCAGTGAAGCAGGACAGCCGAACTATGGCTACACCTTC. The encoded protein is CASSEAGQPNYGYTF.